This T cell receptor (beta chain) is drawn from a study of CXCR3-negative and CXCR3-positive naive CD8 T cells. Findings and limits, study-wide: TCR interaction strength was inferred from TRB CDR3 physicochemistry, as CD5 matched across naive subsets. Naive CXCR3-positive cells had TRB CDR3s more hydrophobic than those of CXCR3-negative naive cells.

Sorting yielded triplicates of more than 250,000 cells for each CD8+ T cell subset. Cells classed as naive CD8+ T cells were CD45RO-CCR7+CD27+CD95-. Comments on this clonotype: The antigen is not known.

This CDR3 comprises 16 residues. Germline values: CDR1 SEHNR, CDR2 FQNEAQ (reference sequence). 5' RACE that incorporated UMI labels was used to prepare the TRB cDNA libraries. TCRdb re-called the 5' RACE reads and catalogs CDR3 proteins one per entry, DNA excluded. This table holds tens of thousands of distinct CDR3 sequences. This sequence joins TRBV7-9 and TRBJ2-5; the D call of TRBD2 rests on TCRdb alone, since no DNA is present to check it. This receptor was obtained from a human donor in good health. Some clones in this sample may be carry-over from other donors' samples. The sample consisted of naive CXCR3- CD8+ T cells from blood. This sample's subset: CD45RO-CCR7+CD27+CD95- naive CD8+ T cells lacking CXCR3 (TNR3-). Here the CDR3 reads CASSSLPGTSGETQYF. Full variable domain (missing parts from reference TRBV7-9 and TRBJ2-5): DTGVSQNPRHKITKRGQNVTFRCDPISEHNRLYWYRQTLGQGPEFLTYFQNEAQLEKSRLLSDRFSAERPKGSFSTLEIQRTEQGDSAMYLCASSSLPGTSGETQYFGPGTRLLVL.